The 17 T cell receptor beta chains below were found in one sample sequenced in a study of blood T cell repertoires in COVID-19. Produced via immunoSEQ multiplex PCR; TCRdb's table is partial and in-frame only. The data contain 150,000 to 170,000 clones, roughly 83% of them singletons. The sequenced material came from peripheral blood. The receptor set was obtained from a woman in her sixties or seventies with acute or convalescent COVID-19.

This clone was seen just once. Other DNA sequences in this sample translate to the same CDR3. The chain combines TRBV5-1 with TRBJ1-1; the D gene is possibly TRBD1 (6 bases). The CDR3 loop spans 14 amino acids. V gave up 1 base and J gave up 0 bases, with 7 bases separating them. Germline loops: CDR1 SGHRS, CDR2 YFSETQ. CDR3 loop: CASSLQGMNTEAFF. In DNA, the CDR3 is TGCGCCAGCAGCTTGCAGGGGATGAACACTGAAGCTTTCTTT.

The chain combines TRBV6-5 with TRBJ1-2; D might be TRBD1 (5 bases). This CDR3 is 15 amino acids long. Trimming left V 7 bases short and J 0 bases short, with 15 bases between. Germline V gene sequence: CDR1 MNHEY, CDR2 SVGAGI. The chain's CDR3 is CASNLGQPTNYGYTF. CDR3 DNA sequence: TGTGCCAGCAACTTGGGGCAACCGACTAACTATGGCTACACCTTC.

V gene TRBV10-3 combines with J gene TRBJ2-7; 9 nucleotides agree with TRBD1. V shed 6 bases, J shed 3 bases, and the junction held 6 bases outside the gene matches. Germline values: CDR1 ENHRY, CDR2 SYGVKD. This CDR3 comprises 14 residues. The CDR3 coding sequence is TGTGCCATCAGCGGGCGGACAGGGGACTACGAGCAGTACTTC. Encoded protein: CAISGRTGDYEQYF.

The rearrangement uses TRBV4-1 and TRBJ1-5; D may be TRBD1 (5 bases). The CDR3 loop spans 18 amino acids. The germline V gene has CDR1 MGHRA and CDR2 YSYEKL. The V and J ends lost 0 bases and 1 base respectively, with 16 bases between them. For the CDR3, the DNA is TGCGCCAGCAGCCAAGACTCATTAGCAGGGCTAAGCAATCAGCCCCAGCATTTT. Its translation: CASSQDSLAGLSNQPQHF.

The chain recombines TRBV7-9 with TRBJ2-7; 13 positions agree with TRBD2. V trimming: 3 bases; J trimming: 4 bases; junction bases outside the gene matches: 3. CDR3 length equals 15 residues. Germline V CDR1 and CDR2: SEHNR, FQNEAQ (reference sequence). The CDR3 DNA follows: TGTGCCAGCAGCTTCACTAGCGGGGGGGGATACGAGCAGTACGTC. Translation: CASSFTSGGGYEQYV.

This rearrangement joins TRBV11-2 to TRBJ1-6, with D maybe TRBD1 (5 bases). Trimming removed 2 bases at V and 9 bases at J, with 14 bases between. Per germline, CDR1 SGHAT and CDR2 FQNNGV. The CDR3 sequence is 15 residues long. The CDR3, as DNA: TGTGCCAGCAGCTTAAATCCGTTAAGGGGTTCACCCCTCCACTTT. Its translation is CASSLNPLRGSPLHF.

Here the CDR3 reads CASSPRDSYNEKLFF. DNA for the CDR3: TGTGCCAGTAGTCCACGGGACAGCTATAATGAAAAACTGTTTTTT. This chain joins TRBV19 and TRBJ1-4; 7 bases are a match to TRBD1. Germline assignment: CDR1 LNHDA and CDR2 SQIVND (reference sequence). V dropped 5 bases and J dropped 4; count of bases not matched to a gene: 7. The CDR3 covers 15 residues.

V usage is TRBV19 and J usage is TRBJ1-5; maybe TRBD1 (5 bases). CDR3 length: 16 amino acids. In germline, CDR1 is LNHDA, CDR2 SQIVND (reference sequence). Trimming left V 3 bases short and J 4 bases short, with 16 bases between. As DNA, the CDR3 is TGTGCCAGTAGTATTCAGGCGGGGGTCGGAAATCAGCCCCAGCATTTT. Translation gives CASSIQAGVGNQPQHF. Using reference TRBV19 and TRBJ1-5 for the parts outside the CDR3, the full variable domain is DGGITQSPKYLFRKEGQNVTLSCEQNLNHDAMYWYRQDPGQGLRLIYYSQIVNDFQKGDIAEGYSVSREKKESFPLTVTSAQKNPTAFYLCASSIQAGVGNQPQHFGDGTRLSIL.

The V and J genes are TRBV12-3 or TRBV12-4 and TRBJ1-1; 7 positions agree with TRBD1. Trimming cost V 5 bases and J 6 bases; bases outside gene matches: 6. There are 13 residues in the CDR3. The CDR3 is CASSRQGLPEAFF. The CDR3 DNA follows: TGTGCCAGCAGTAGACAGGGATTGCCTGAAGCTTTCTTT.

The chain carries TRBV11-2 and TRBJ1-2, with TRBD1 matching over 8 bases. This CDR3 comprises 15 residues. V dropped 4 bases and J dropped 4; count of bases not matched to a gene: 8. The V gene's germline CDR1 is SGHAT and CDR2 FQNNGV. The CDR3 region is CASSSTGTGLYGYTF. The DNA of the CDR3 is TGTGCCAGCAGCTCAACCGGGACAGGTCTCTATGGCTACACCTTC.

The rearrangement joins TRBV29-1 to TRBJ1-1, with D perhaps TRBD1 (5 bases). The CDR3 contains 12 residues. V dropped 5 bases and J dropped 1 base, with 8 bases sitting between them. CDR1 and CDR2 from the germline V gene are SQVTM and ANQGSEA. The CDR3 DNA reads TGCAGCGTTTCCACAGGGAACACTGAAGCTTTCTTT. Protein product: CSVSTGNTEAFF.

The chain recombines TRBV12-3 or TRBV12-4 with TRBJ2-7, with D perhaps TRBD2 (6 bases). With 3 bases removed from V and 9 bases from J, the gap between germline ends came to 12 bases. This CDR3 has 12 residues. This CDR3 reads CASSFDGLLQYF. The CDR3 bases are TGTGCCAGCAGTTTCGACGGACTACTGCAGTACTTC.

This clone appeared once. One end of the junction does not line up with germline, which may come from a read error. V usage is TRBV7-2 and J usage is TRBJ1-2, with TRBD1 identical over 11 bases. Germline CDR1 reads SGHTA; CDR2 reads FQGNSA. The CDR3 has 19 residues. CDR3 DNA: TGTGCCAGCAGCTTAGGACCGGGACAGGGGGTCGAACCTAATTATGGCTACACCTTC. Protein product: CASSLGPGQGVEPNYGYTF.

CDR3 sequence (DNA): TGTGCCAGCAGTACGCACGACAGGTCGGCCGGGGAGCTGTTTTTT. Its protein product is CASSTHDRSAGELFF. The chain employs TRBV2 and TRBJ2-2, with D possibly TRBD1 on 6 matching bases. The CDR3 is made up of 15 amino acids. V gave up 5 bases and J gave up 6 bases, with 16 bases separating them. Germline-derived CDR1 and CDR2 are SNHLY and FYNNEI.

The chain is built from TRBV6-1 and TRBJ2-7; perhaps TRBD2 as D (5 bases). V was pared by 3 bases and J by 1 base, with 7 bases between. CDR1 MNHNS and CDR2 SASEGT come from the germline V gene. The CDR3 length is 13 residues. The CDR3 bases are TGTGCCAGCAGTGAGCGGGTTTCCTACGAGCAGTACGTC. Translated: CASSERVSYEQYV.

This chain links TRBV6-6 with TRBJ2-7, with 8 bases identical to TRBD1. CDR3 size: 13 residues. Germline lookup yields CDR1 MNHNY and CDR2 SVGAGI (reference sequence). CDR3 residues: CASSYSSRTGPLV. The CDR3 DNA reads as TGTGCCAGCAGTTACTCTTCACGGACAGGGCCCCTGGTC.

This chain links TRBV9 with TRBJ1-1; 11 bases line up with TRBD1. V lost 3 bases, J lost 1 base, and 5 bases stayed unmatched. This CDR3 region has 16 residues. Germline CDR1 SGDLS, CDR2 YYNGEE. CDR3 DNA sequence: TGTGCCAGCAGCGCCGGGACAGGGGGGGGGAACACTGAAGCTTTCTTT. This gives the protein CASSAGTGGGNTEAFF. The whole variable domain, filled in from reference TRBV9 and TRBJ1-1, reads DSGVTQTPKHLITATGQRVTLRCSPRSGDLSVYWYQQSLDQGLQFLIQYYNGEERAKGNILERFSAQQFPDLHSELNLSSLELGDSALYFCASSAGTGGGNTEAFFGQGTRLTVV.